This T cell receptor (beta chain) emerged from a study of response to subunit inactivated influenza vaccine. TCRdb redid the calling of the RT-PCR reads with MiXCR, one entry per CDR3 protein. The data hold roughly 500,000 distinct CDR3 sequences, with about 15% observed a single time. This CDR3 contains 15 residues. Trimming took 2 bases from V and 8 from J; bases not matched to a gene: 8. There are a few counts of this clonotype. The sequence derives from a man in his fifties or sixties who received an inactivated influenza vaccine. The chain has TRBV12-3 or TRBV12-4 and TRBJ2-1; 8 positions match TRBD2. The sequences come from CD4+ T cells sorted from PBMCs, collected roughly 24 months after vaccination. The CDR3 nucleotides are TGTGCCAGCAGTTTAAGGGCGGGAGGCCGCCATGAGCAGTTCTTC. It yields the protein CASSLRAGGRHEQFF.